This T cell receptor beta chain was sequenced in a study of beta chain features in type 1 diabetes. Germline CDR1 LNHDA, CDR2 SQIVND (reference sequence). The V end was cut by 4 bases, the J end by 1 base, with 4 bases between. This CDR3 has 12 amino acids. This clone has just a few counts. Its antigen is unknown. General study results and limits: The analysis here could not establish whether HLA type shapes TCRB rearrangement.

cDNA synthesis used the whole RNA isolate, giving expressed TCRB sequences. Produced via immunoSEQ multiplex PCR; TCRdb's table is partial and in-frame only. This table holds roughly 370,000 clones, 11% to 15% found once. The gene calls are TRBV19 and TRBJ2-5; D ambiguous. Sequenced input: naive CD4+ T cells from blood. This sequence was found in a man younger than 40 in good health. The CDR3 here is CASSTGQETQYF. In nucleotides, the CDR3 is TGTGCCAGTAGTACGGGCCAAGAGACCCAGTACTTC.